This note documents a single TCR beta chain sequence. The CDR3 has 14 residues. V gave up 2 bases and J gave up 6 bases; unmatched junction bases: 6. Germline V lookup: CDR1 SGHRS, CDR2 YFSETQ. The source of the sample is a study of blood T cell repertoires in COVID-19. About the research overall: Italy, Spain and the United States were the sources of the convalescent and acute COVID-19 samples.

Sequencing used immunoSEQ multiplex PCR; TCRdb keeps in-frame clones, though not all of them. The sample includes more than 90,000 clones, approximately 87% seen only once; the top ten take about 7.4%. Sequences were obtained from peripheral blood. V gene TRBV5-1 combines with J gene TRBJ2-7; 9 positions agree with TRBD2. The receptor was derived from a man aged 70 or older who had recovered from COVID-19. The CDR3 nucleotides are TGCGCCAGCAGCTTCTGGACTAGCGACGGCGAGCAGTACTTC. Amino acids: CASSFWTSDGEQYF.